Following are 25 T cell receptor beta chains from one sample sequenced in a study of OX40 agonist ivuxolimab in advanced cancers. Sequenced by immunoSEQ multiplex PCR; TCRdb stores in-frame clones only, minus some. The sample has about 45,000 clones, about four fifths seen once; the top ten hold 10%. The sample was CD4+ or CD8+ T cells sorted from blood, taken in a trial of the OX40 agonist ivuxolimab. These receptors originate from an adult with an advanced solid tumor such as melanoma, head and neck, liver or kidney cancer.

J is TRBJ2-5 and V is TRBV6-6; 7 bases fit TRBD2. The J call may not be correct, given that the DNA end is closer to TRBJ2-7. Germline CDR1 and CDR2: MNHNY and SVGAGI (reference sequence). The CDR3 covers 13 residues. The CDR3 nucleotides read TGTGCCAGCACCATCCCGGGAGGCCACGAGCAGTACTTC. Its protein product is CASTIPGGHEQYF.

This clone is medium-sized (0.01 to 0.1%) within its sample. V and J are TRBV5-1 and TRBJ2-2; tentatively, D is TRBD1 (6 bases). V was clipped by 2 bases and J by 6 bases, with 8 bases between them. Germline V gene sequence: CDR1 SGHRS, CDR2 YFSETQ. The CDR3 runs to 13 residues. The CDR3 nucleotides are TGCGCCAGCAGCTTCGGACAGCCCGGGGAGCTGTTTTTT. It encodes CASSFGQPGELFF.

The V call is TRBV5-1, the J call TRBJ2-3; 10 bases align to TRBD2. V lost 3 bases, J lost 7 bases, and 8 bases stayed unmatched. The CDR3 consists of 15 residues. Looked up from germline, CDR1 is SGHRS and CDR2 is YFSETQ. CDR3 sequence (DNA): TGCGCCAGCAGCTCGACTAGCGGGTATTTGAATACGCAGTATTTT. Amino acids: CASSSTSGYLNTQYF.

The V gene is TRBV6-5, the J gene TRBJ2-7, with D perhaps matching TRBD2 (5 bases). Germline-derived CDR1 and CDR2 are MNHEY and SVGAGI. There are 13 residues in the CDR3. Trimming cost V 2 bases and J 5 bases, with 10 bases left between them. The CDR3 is CASSYREADEQYF. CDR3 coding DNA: TGTGCCAGCAGTTACCGGGAAGCGGACGAGCAGTACTTC.

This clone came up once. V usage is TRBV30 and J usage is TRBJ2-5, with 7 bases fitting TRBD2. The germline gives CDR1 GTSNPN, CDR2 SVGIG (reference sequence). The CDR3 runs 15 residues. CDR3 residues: CATNSGPSGQETQYF. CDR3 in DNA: TGTGCGACGAACAGCGGACCTAGCGGACAAGAGACCCAGTACTTC.

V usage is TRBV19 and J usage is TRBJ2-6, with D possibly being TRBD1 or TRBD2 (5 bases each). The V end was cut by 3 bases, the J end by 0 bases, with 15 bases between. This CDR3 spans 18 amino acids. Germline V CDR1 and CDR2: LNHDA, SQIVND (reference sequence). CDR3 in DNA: TGTGCCAGTAGTATGGGGGTGACAGCCGACTCTGGGGCCAACGTCCTGACTTTC. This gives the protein CASSMGVTADSGANVLTF. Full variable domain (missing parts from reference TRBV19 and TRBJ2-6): DGGITQSPKYLFRKEGQNVTLSCEQNLNHDAMYWYRQDPGQGLRLIYYSQIVNDFQKGDIAEGYSVSREKKESFPLTVTSAQKNPTAFYLCASSMGVTADSGANVLTFGAGSRLTVL.

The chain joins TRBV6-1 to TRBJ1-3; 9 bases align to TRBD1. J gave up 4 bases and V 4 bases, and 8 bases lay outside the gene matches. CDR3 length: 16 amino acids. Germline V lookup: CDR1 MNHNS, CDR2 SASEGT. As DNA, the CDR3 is TGTGCCAGCAGTGCAATACAGGGGGCAGCCGGAAACACCATATATTTT. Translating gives CASSAIQGAAGNTIYF.

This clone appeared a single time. CDR3 in DNA: TGTGCCTGGAGTGTGGGAGGAAGTAATTCACCCCTCCACTTT. Protein: CAWSVGGSNSPLHF. This chain links TRBV30 with TRBJ1-6; D not certain. CDR1 and CDR2 (germline): GTSNPN, SVGIG (reference sequence). Trimming stripped 0 bases from V and 6 bases from J, with 9 bases between. This CDR3 comprises 14 residues.

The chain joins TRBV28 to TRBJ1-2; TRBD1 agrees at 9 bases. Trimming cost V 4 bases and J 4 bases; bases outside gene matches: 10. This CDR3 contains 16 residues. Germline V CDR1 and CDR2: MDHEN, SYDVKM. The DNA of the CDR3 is TGTGCCAGCAGTTCCCTTTACACAGGGGGCAGCTATGGCTACACCTTC. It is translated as CASSSLYTGGSYGYTF.

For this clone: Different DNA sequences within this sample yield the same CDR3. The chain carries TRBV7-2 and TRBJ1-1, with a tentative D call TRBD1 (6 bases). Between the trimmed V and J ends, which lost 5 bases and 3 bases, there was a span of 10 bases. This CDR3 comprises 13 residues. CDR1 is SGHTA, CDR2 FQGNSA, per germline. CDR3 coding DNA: TGTGCCAGCAGCCGGCGGACAGACACTGAAGCTTTCTTT. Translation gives CASSRRTDTEAFF.

The CDR3 nucleotides are TGCGCCAGCAGCCAAGATAGGGGACTAGCCCGCAATGAGCAGTTCTTC. Translation: CASSQDRGLARNEQFF. The chain is built from TRBV4-3 and TRBJ2-1; 9 nucleotides match TRBD2. The J segment lost 6 bases and the V segment lost 0 bases, leaving 6 bases of the junction unmatched. Germline CDR1 LGHNA, CDR2 YSLEER. This CDR3 region has 16 residues.

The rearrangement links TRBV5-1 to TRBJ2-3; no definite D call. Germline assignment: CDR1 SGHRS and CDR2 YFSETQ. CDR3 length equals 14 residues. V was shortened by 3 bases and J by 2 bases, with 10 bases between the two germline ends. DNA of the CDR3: TGCGCCAGCAGCTCAGGATTAGCCACAGATACGCAGTATTTT. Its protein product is CASSSGLATDTQYF.

CDR3 in DNA: TGTGCCAGTAGCCAAAAACGGACTAGCGGCACCTACGAGCAGTACTTC. Translating it yields CASSQKRTSGTYEQYF. The chain links TRBV19 to TRBJ2-7; 10 bases are a match to TRBD2. In germline, CDR1 is LNHDA, CDR2 SQIVND (reference sequence). With 6 bases clipped from V and 2 bases from J, the junction kept 10 bases outside the gene matches. The length of the CDR3 is 16 residues.

The CDR3 DNA follows: TGCGCCAGCAGCTTACTAGGGGCGGGTGAAAAACTGTTTTTT. Translation gives CASSLLGAGEKLFF. J is TRBJ1-4 and V is TRBV5-1; the D gene is possibly TRBD1 (5 bases). Germline V gene lookup returns CDR1 SGHRS and CDR2 YFSETQ. The CDR3 consists of 14 residues. Trimming took off 2 bases at V and 7 bases at J, with 12 bases between the two ends.

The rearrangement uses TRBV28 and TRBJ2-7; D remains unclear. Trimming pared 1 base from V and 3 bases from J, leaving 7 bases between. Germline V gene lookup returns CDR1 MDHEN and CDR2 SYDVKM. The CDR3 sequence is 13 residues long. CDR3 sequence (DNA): TGTGCCAGCAGTTTATCTGTAGGCTACGAGCAGTACTTC. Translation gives CASSLSVGYEQYF.

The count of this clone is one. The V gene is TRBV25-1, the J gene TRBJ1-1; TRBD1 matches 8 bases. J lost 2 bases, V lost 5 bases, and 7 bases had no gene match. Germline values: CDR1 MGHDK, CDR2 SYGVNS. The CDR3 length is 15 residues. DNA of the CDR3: TGTGCCAGCAGTTGGAACAGGGGGGGAAACACTGAAGCTTTCTTT. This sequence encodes CASSWNRGGNTEAFF.

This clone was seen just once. The CDR3 DNA is TGTGCCAGCAGTCTGGAATCGGGTTCTGTCTCACCCCTCCACTTT. As protein: CASSLESGSVSPLHF. This chain joins TRBV28 and TRBJ1-6, with no clear D. The CDR3 is made up of 15 amino acids. CDR1 is MDHEN, CDR2 SYDVKM, per germline. The V end lost 5 bases, the J end lost 10 bases, and 18 bases lay between the germline ends.

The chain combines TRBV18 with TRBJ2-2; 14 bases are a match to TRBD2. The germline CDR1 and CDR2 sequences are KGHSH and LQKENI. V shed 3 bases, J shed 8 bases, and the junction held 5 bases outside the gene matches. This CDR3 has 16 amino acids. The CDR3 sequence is CASSPGLAGAAGELFF. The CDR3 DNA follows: TGTGCCAGCTCACCGGGACTAGCGGGAGCTGCGGGGGAGCTGTTTTTT.

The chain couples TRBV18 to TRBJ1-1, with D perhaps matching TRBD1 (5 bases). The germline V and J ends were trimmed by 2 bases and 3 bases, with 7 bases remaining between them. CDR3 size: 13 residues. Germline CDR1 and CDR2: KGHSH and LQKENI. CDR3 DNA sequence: TGTGCCAGCTCACCAATCAGGGACACTGAAGCTTTCTTT. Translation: CASSPIRDTEAFF.

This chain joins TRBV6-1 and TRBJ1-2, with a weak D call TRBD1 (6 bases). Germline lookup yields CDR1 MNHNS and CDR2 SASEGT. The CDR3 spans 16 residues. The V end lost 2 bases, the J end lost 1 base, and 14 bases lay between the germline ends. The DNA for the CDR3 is TGTGCCAGCAGTGAATACTTAGACAGGAGTAACTATGGCTACACCTTC. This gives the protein CASSEYLDRSNYGYTF.

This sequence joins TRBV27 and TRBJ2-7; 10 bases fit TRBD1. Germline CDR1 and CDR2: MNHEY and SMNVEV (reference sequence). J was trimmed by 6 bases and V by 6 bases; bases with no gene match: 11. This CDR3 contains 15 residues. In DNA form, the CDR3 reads TGTGCCAGCAGAACCGGGACAGGGGTTACTCGCGAGCAGTACTTC. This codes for CASRTGTGVTREQYF.

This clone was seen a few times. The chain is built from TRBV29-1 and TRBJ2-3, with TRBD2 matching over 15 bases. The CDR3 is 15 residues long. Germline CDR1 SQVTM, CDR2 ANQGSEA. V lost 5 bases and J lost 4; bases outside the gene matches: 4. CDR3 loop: CSVTGLAGGSDTQYF. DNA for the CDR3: TGCAGCGTTACGGGACTAGCGGGAGGTTCAGATACGCAGTATTTT.

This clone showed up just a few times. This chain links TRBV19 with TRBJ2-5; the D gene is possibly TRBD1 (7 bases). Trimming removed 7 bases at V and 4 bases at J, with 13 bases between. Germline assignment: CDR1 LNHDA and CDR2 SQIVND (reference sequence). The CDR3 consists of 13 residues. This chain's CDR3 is CASNPQGGETQYF. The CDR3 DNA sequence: TGTGCCAGTAACCCTCAGGGGGGAGAGACCCAGTACTTC.

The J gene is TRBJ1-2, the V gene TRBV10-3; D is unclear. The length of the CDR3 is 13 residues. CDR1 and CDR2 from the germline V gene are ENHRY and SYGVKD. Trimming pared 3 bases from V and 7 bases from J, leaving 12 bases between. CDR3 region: CAISEEGVGGYTF. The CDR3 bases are TGTGCCATCAGTGAAGAGGGAGTGGGTGGCTACACCTTC.

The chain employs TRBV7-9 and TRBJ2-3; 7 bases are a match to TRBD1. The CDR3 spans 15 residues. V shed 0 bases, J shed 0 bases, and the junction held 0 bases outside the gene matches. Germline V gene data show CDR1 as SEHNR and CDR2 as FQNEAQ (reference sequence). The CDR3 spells CASSLATGSTDTQYF. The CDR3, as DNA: TGTGCCAGCAGCTTAGCGACAGGGAGCACAGATACGCAGTATTTT.